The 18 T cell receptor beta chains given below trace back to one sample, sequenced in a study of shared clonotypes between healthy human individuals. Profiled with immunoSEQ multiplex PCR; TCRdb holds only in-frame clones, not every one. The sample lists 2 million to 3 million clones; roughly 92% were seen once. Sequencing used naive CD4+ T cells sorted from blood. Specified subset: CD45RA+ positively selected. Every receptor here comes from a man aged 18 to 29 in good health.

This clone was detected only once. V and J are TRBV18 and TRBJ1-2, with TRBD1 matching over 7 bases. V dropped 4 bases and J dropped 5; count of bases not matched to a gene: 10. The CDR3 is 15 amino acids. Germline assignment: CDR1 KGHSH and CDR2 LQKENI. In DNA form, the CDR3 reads TGTGCCAGCTCACAAGGGGACAGCGGAGTATATGGCTACACCTTC. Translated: CASSQGDSGVYGYTF.

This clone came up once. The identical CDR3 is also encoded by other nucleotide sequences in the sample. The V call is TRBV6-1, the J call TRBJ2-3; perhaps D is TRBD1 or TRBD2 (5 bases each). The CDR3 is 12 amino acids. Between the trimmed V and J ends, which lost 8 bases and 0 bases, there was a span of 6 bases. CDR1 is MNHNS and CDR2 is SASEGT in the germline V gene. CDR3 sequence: CASGGSTDTQYF. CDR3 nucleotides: TGTGCCAGCGGGGGAAGCACAGATACGCAGTATTTT.

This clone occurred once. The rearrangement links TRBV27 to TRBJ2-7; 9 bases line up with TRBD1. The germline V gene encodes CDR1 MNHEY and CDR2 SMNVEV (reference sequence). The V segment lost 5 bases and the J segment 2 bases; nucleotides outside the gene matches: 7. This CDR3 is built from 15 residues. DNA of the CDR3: TGTGCCAGCAGTCTAGGACAGGGGAACACCTACGAGCAGTACTTC. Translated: CASSLGQGNTYEQYF.

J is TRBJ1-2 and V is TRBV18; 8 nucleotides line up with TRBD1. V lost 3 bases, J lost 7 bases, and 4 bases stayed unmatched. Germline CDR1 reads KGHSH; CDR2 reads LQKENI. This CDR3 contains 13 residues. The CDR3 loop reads CASSPDGQGGYTF. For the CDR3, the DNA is TGTGCCAGCTCACCCGATGGACAGGGTGGCTACACCTTC.

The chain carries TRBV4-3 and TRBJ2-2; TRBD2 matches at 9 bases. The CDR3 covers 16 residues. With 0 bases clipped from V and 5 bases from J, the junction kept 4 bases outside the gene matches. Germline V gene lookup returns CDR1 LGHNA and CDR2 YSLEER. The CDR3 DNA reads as TGCGCCAGCAGCCAAGATAGTAGCGGGAGAACCGGGGAGCTGTTTTTT. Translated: CASSQDSSGRTGELFF.

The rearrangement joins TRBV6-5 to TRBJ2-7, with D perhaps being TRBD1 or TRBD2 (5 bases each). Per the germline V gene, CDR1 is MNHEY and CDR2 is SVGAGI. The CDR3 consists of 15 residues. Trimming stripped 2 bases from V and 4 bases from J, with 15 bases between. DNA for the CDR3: TGTGCCAGCAGTTACGGCCGGGACGCATCTTACGAGCAGTACTTC. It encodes CASSYGRDASYEQYF.

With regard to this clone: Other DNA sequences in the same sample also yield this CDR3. The CDR3 is CASSYRETQYF. The CDR3 DNA sequence: TGTGCCAGCAGTTATAGAGAGACCCAGTACTTC. The rearrangement uses TRBV6-5 and TRBJ2-5; D remains unclear. The CDR3 is 11 amino acids. CDR1 is MNHEY, CDR2 SVGAGI, per germline. The V end lost 3 bases, the J end lost 4 bases, and 3 bases lay between the germline ends.

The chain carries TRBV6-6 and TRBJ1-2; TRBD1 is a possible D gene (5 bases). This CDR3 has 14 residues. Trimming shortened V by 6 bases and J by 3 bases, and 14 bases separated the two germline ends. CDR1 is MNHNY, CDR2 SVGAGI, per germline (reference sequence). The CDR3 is CASSRDGRDYGYTF. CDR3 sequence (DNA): TGTGCCAGCAGCCGGGACGGCCGAGACTATGGCTACACCTTC.

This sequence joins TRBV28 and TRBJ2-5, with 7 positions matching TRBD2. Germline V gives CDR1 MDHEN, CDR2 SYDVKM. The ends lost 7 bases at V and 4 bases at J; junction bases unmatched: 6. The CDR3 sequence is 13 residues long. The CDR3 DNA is TGTGCCAGCACCTTGGGGGGGTCAGAGACCCAGTACTTC. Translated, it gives CASTLGGSETQYF.

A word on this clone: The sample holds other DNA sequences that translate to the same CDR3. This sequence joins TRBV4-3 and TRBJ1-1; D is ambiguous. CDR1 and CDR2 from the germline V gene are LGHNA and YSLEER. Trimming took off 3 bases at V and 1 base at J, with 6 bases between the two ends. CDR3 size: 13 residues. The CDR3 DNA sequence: TGCGCCAGCAGCCAGGAGCCGAACACTGAAGCTTTCTTT. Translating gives CASSQEPNTEAFF.

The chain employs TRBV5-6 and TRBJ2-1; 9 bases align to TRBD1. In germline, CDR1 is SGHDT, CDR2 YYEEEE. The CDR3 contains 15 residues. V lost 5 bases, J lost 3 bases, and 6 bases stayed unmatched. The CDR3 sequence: CASRSGTGNYNEQFF. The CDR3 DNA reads TGTGCCAGCAGGTCCGGGACAGGGAACTACAATGAGCAGTTCTTC.

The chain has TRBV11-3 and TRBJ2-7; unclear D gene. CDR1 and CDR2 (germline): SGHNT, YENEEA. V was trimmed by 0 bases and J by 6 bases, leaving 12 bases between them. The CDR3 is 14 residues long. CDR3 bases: TGTGCCAGCAGCTTAGATCCAGCTGTGGGCGAGCAGTACTTC. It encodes CASSLDPAVGEQYF. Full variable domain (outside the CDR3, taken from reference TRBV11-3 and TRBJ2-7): EAGVVQSPRYKIIEKKQPVAFWCNPISGHNTLYWYLQNLGQGPELLIRYENEEAVDDSQLPKDRFSAERLKGVDSTLKIQPAELGDSAVYLCASSLDPAVGEQYFGPGTRLTVT.

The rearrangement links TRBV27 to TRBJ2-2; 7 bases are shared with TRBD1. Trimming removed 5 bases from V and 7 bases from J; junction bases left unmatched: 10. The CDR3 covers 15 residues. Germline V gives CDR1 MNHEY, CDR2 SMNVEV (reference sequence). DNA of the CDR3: TGTGCCAGCAGTCCGCACGGGACAGCGGACGGGGAGCTGTTTTTT. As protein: CASSPHGTADGELFF.

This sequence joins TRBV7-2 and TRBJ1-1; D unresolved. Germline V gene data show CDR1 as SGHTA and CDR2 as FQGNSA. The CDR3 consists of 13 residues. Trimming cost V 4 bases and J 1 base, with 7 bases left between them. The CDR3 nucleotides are TGTGCCAGCAGCTCCCTCTGGAACACTGAAGCTTTCTTT. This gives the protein CASSSLWNTEAFF.

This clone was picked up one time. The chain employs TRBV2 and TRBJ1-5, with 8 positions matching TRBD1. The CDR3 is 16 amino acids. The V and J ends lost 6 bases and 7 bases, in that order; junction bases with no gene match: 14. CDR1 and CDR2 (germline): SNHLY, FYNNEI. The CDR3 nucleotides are TGTGCCAGCAGCTCTAGATGGGCAGGGGGCGGCCAGCCCCAGCATTTT. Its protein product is CASSSRWAGGGQPQHF. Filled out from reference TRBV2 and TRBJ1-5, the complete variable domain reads EPEVTQTPSHQVTQMGQEVILRCVPISNHLYFYWYRQILGQKVEFLVSFYNNEISEKSEIFDDQFSVERPDGSNFTLKIRSTKLEDSAMYFCASSSRWAGGGQPQHFGDGTRLSIL.

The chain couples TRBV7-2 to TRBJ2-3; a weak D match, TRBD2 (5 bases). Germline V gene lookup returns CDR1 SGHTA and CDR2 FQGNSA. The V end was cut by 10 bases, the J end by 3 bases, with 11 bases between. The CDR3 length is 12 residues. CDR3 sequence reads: CATRDLTDTQYF. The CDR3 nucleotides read TGTGCCACCCGGGATTTAACAGATACGCAGTATTTT.

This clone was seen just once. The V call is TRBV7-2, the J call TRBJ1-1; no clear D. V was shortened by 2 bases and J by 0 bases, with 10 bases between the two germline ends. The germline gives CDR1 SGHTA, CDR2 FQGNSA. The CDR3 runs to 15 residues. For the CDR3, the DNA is TGTGCCAGCAGCTTATTTAGGAACATGAACACTGAAGCTTTCTTT. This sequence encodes CASSLFRNMNTEAFF.

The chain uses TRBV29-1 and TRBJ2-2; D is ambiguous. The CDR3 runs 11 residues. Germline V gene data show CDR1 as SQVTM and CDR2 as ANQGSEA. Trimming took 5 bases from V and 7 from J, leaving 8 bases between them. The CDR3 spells CSVIWGGELFF. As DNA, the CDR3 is TGCAGCGTTATTTGGGGCGGGGAGCTGTTTTTT.